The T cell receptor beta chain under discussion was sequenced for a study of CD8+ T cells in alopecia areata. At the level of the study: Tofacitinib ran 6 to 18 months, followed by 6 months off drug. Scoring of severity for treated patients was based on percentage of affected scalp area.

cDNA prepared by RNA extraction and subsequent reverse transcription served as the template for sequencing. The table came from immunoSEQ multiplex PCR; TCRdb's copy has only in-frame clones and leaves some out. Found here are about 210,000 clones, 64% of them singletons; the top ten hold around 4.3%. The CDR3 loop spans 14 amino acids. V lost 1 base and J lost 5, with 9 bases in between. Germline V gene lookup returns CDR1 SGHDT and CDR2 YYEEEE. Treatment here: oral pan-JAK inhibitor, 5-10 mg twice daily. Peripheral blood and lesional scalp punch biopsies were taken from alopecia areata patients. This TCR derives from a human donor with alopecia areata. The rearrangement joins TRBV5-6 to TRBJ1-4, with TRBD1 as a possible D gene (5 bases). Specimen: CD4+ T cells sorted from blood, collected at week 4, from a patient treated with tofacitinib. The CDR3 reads CASSLRQPNEKLFF. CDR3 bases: TGTGCCAGCAGCTTGAGACAGCCAAATGAAAAACTGTTTTTT.